This T cell receptor beta chain is drawn from a study of identical twins. Study-level results: Beta out-of-frame sequences showed weaker excess twin sharing. Twin pairs' shared out-of-frame alpha sequences were enriched in low generation probability. Because invariant MAIT and iNKT cells could be present, zero-insertion analyses could be partly confounded.

TCRdb fed the 5' RACE reads into MiXCR, producing one record per CDR3 protein. This sample has 1.5 million to 2 million distinct CDR3 sequences, with 25% to 35% found just once. Only healthy Caucasians were enrolled as donors. This CDR3 region has 14 residues. The junction had 3 bases not matched to a gene; V was cut back by 7 bases and J by 3 bases. CDR1 MNHEY and CDR2 SMNVEV come from the germline V gene (reference sequence). This clonotype was found a few times. The antigen is not known. The receptor comes from a newborn girl in good health. V is TRBV27 and J is TRBJ2-1, with 10 bases lining up with TRBD1. Sequences were obtained from cord blood. The CDR3 protein is CASKWTGGYNEQFF. CDR3 sequence (DNA): TGTGCCAGCAAATGGACAGGGGGCTACAATGAGCAGTTCTTC.